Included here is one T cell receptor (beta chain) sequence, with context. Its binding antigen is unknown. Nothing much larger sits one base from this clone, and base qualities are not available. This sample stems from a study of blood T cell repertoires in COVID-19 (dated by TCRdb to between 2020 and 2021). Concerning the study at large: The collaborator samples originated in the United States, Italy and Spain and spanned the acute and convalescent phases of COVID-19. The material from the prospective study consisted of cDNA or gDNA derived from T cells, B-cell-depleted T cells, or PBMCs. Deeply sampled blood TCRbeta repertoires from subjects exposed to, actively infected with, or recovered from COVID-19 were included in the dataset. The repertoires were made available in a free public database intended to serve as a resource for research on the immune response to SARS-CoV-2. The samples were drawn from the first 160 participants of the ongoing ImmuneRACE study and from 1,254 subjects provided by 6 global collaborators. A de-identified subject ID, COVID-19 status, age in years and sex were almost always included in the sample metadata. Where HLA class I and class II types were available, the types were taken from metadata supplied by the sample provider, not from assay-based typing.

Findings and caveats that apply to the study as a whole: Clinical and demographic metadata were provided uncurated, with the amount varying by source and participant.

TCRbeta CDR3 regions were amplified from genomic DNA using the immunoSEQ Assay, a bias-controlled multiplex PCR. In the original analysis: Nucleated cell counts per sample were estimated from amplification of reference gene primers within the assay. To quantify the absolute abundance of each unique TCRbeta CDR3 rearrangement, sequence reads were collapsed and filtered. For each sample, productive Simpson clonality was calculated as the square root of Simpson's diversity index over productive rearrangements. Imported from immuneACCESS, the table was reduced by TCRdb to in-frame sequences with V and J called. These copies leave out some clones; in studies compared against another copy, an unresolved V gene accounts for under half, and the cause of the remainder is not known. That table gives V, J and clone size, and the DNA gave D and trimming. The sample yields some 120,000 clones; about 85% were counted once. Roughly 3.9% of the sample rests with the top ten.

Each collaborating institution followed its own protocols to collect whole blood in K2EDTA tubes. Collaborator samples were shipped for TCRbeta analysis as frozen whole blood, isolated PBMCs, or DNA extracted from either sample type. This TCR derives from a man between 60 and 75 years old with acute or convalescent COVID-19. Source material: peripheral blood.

The CDR3 sequence is CASTSSGQGIYGYTF. The sequence in DNA is TGTGCCAGCACCTCGAGCGGACAGGGTATTTATGGCTACACCTTC. Recombination connected TRBV28 to TRBJ1-2; 8 central bases correspond to TRBD1. V and J are trimmed by 7 bases and 5 bases, and the gene matches miss 12 bases of the junction. The CDR3 sequence holds 15 residues, the cysteine and phenylalanine included. Only the CDR3 part of the read is kept: 45 bases, read in frame from the first base. From a lookup of the germline V gene, CDR1 and CDR2 are MDHEN and SYDVKM.